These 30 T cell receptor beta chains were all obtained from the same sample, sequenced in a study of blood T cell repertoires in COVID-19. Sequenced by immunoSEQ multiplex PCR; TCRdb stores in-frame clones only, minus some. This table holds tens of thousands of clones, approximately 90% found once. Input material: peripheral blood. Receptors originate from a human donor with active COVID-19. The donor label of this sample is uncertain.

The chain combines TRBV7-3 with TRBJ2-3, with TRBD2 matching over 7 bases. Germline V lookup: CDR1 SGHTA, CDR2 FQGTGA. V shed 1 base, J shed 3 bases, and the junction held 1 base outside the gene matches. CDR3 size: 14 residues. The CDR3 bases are TGTGCCAGCAGCTTAATCGGGGGGACAGATACGCAGTATTTT. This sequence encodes CASSLIGGTDTQYF.

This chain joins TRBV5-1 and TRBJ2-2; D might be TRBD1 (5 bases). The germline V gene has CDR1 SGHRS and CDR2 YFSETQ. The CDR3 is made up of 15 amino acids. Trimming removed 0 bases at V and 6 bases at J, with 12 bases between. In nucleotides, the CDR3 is TGCGCCAGCAGCTTGGTAGTAGGGGAAGCCGGGGAGCTGTTTTTT. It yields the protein CASSLVVGEAGELFF.

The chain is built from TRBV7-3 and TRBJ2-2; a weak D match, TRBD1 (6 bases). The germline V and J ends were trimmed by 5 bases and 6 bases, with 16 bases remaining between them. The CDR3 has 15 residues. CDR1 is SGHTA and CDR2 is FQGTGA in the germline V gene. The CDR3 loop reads CASSEQGGLAGELFF. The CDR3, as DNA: TGTGCCAGCAGCGAACAGGGTGGTTTGGCCGGGGAGCTGTTTTTT. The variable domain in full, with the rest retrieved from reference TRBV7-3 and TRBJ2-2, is GAGVSQTPSNKVTEKGKYVELRCDPISGHTALYWYRQSLGQGPEFLIYFQGTGAADDSGLPNDRFFAVRPEGSVSTLKIQRTERGDSAVYLCASSEQGGLAGELFFGEGSRLTVL.

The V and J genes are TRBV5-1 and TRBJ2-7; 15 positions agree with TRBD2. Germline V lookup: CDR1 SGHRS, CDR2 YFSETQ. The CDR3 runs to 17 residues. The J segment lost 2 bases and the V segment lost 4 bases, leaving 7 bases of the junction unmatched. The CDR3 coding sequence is TGCGCCAGCAGCCTTCGGACTAGCGGGGGGGAGGCCTACGAGCAGTACTTC. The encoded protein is CASSLRTSGGEAYEQYF.

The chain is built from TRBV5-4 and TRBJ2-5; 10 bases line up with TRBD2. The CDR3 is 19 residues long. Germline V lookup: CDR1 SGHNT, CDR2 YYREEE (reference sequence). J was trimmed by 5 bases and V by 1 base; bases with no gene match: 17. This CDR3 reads CASSLKRLAGPVTAETQYF. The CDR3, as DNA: TGTGCCAGCAGCTTGAAGCGACTAGCGGGCCCGGTAACAGCGGAGACCCAGTACTTC.

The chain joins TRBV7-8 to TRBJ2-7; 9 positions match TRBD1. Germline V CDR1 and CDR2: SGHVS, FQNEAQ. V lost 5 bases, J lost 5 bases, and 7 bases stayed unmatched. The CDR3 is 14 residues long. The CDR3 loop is CASSRDREDNEQYF. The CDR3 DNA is TGTGCCAGCAGCCGGGACAGGGAGGACAACGAGCAGTACTTC.

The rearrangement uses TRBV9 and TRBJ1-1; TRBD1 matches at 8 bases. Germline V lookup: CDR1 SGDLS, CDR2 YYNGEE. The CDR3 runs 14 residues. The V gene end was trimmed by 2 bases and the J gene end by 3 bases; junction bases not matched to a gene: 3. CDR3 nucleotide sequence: TGTGCCAGCAGCGTCGCAGGGGGCCACACTGAAGCTTTCTTT. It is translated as CASSVAGGHTEAFF.

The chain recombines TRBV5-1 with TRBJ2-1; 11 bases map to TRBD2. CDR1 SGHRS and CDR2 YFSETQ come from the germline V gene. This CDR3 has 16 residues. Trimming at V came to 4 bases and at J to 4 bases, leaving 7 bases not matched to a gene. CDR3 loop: CASSPFLAGGYNEQFF. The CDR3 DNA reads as TGCGCCAGCAGCCCCTTCCTAGCGGGGGGATACAATGAGCAGTTCTTC.

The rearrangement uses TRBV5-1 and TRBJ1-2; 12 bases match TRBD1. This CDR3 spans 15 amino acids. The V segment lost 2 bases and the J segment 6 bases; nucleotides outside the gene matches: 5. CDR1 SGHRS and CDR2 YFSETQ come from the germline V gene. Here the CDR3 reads CASSFSGQGADGYTF. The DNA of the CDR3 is TGCGCCAGCAGCTTCTCGGGACAGGGGGCAGATGGCTACACCTTC.

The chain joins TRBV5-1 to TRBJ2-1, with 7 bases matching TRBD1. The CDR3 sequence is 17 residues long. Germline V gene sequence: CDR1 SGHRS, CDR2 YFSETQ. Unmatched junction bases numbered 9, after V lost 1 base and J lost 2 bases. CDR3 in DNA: TGCGCCAGCAGCTTGATGGGACAGATGGGAGCCTACAATGAGCAGTTCTTC. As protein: CASSLMGQMGAYNEQFF.

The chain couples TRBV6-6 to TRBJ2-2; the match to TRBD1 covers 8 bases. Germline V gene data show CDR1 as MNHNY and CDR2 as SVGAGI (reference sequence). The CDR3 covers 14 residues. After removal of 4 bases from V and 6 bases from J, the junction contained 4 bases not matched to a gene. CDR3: CASSSNRGAGELFF. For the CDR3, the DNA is TGTGCCAGCAGTTCTAACAGGGGGGCCGGGGAGCTGTTTTTT.

This chain's CDR3 is CASSSDRGREKLFF. CDR3 bases: TGTGCCAGTAGTTCAGACAGGGGTCGTGAAAAACTGTTTTTT. The rearrangement links TRBV19 to TRBJ1-4; TRBD1 matches 8 bases. The CDR3 covers 14 residues. V gave up 5 bases and J gave up 7 bases; unmatched junction bases: 6. Germline V gene data show CDR1 as LNHDA and CDR2 as SQIVND (reference sequence).

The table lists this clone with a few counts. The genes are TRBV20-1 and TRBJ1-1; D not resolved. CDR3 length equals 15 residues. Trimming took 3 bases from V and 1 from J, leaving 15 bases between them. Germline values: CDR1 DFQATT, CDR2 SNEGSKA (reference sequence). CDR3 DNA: TGCAGTGCTAGTCCCGTCTTGATCGGGAACACTGAAGCTTTCTTT. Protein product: CSASPVLIGNTEAFF.

CDR3 amino acids: CASTELMGPNSPLHF. The CDR3 bases are TGCGCCAGCACGGAATTGATGGGGCCAAATTCACCCCTCCACTTT. The chain links TRBV5-1 to TRBJ1-6, with D tentatively TRBD1 (5 bases). Germline V gene data show CDR1 as SGHRS and CDR2 as YFSETQ. The CDR3 has 15 residues. The germline V and J ends were trimmed by 6 bases and 7 bases, with 17 bases remaining between them.

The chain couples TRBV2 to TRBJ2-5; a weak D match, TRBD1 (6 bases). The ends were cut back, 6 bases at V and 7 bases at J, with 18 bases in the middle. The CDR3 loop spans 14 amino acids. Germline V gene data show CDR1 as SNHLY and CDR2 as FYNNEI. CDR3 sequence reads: CASRSWTEVGTQYF. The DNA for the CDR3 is TGTGCCAGCAGGTCGTGGACAGAGGTCGGGACCCAGTACTTC. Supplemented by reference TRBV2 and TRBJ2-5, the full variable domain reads EPEVTQTPSHQVTQMGQEVILRCVPISNHLYFYWYRQILGQKVEFLVSFYNNEISEKSEIFDDQFSVERPDGSNFTLKIRSTKLEDSAMYFCASRSWTEVGTQYFGPGTRLLVL.

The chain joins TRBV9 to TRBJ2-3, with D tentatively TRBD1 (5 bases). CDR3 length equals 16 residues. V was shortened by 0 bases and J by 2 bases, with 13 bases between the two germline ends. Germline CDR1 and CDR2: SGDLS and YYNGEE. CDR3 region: CASSVGPKGNTDTQYF. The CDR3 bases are TGTGCCAGCAGCGTAGGCCCCAAGGGGAACACAGATACGCAGTATTTT.

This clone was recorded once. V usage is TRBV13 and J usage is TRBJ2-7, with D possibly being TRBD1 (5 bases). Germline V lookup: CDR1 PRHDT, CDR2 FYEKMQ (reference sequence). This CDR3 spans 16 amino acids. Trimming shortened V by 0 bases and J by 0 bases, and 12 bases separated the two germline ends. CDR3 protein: CASSLGAPGYSYEQYF. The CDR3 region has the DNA TGTGCCAGCAGCTTAGGAGCCCCAGGGTACTCCTACGAGCAGTACTTC.

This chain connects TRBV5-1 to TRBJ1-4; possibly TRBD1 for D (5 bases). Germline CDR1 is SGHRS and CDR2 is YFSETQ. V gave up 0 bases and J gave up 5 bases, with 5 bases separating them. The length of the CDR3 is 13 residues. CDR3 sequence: CASSLEGNEKLFF. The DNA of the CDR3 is TGCGCCAGCAGCTTGGAGGGGAATGAAAAACTGTTTTTT.

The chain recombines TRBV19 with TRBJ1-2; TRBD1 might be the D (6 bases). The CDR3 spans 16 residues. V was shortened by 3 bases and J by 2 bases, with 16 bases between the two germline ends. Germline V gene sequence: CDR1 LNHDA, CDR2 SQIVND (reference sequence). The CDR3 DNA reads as TGTGCCAGTAGTATCCCACAGGGTGCAACGAACTATGGCTACACCTTC. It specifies CASSIPQGATNYGYTF.

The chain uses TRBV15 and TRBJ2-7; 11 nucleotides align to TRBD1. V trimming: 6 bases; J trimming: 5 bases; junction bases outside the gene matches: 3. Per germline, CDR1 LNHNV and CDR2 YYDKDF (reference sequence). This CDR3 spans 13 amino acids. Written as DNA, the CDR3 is TGTGCCACCAGTAGGGACAGGGGGGACGAGCAGTACTTC. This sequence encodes CATSRDRGDEQYF.

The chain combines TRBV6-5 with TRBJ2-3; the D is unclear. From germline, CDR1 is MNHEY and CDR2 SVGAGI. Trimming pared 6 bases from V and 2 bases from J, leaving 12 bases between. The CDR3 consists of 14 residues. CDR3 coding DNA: TGTGCCAGCAGGGTACTGATTGCCACAGATACGCAGTATTTT. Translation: CASRVLIATDTQYF.

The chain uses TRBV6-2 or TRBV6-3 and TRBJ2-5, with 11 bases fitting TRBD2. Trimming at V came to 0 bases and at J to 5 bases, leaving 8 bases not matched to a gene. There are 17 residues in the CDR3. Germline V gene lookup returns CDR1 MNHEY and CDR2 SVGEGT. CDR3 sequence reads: CASSYSIAGGPEETQYF. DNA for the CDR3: TGTGCCAGCAGTTACTCGATAGCGGGGGGGCCCGAGGAGACCCAGTACTTC.

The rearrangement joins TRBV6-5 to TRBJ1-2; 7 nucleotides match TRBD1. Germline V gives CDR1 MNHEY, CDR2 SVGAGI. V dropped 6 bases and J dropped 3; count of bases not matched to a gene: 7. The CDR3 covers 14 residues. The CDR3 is CASSRDREDYGYTF. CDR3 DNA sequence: TGTGCCAGCAGCAGGGACAGAGAGGACTATGGCTACACCTTC.

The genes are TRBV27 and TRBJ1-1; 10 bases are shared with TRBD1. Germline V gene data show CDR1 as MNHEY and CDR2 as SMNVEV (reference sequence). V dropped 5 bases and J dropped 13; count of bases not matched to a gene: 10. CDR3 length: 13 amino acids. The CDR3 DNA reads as TGTGCCAGCAGTAGGACCGGCGGGACAGGGGTTTTCTTT. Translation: CASSRTGGTGVFF.

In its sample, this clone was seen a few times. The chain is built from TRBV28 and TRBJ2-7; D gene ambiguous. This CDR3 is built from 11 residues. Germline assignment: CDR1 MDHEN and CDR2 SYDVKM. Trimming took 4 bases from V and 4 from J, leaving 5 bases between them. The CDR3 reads CASSSPYEQYF. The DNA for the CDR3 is TGTGCCAGCAGTTCCCCGTACGAGCAGTACTTC.

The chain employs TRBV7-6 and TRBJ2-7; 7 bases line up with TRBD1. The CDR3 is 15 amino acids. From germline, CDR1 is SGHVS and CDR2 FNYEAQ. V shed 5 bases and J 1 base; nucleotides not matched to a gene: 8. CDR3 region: CASSPLQGISYEQYF. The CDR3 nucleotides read TGTGCCAGCAGCCCATTACAGGGGATATCCTACGAGCAGTACTTC.

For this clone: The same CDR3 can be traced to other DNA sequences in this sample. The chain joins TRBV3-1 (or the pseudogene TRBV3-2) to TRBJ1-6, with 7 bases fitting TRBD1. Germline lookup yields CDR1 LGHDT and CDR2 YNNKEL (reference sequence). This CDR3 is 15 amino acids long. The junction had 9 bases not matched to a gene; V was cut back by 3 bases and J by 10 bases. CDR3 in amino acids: CASSQVEGARSPLHF. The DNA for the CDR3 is TGTGCCAGCAGCCAGGTGGAGGGGGCGAGGTCACCCCTCCACTTT.

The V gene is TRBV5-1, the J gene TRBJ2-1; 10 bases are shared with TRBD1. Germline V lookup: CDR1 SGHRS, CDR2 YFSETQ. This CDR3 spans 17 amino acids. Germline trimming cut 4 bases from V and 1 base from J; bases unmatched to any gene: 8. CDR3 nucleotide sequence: TGCGCCAGCAGCGGAATAGACAGGGGGCCTTCCTACAATGAGCAGTTCTTC. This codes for CASSGIDRGPSYNEQFF.

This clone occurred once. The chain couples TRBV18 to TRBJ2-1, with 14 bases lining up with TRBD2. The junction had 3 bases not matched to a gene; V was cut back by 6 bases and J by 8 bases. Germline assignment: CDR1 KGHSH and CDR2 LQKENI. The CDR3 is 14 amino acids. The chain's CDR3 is CASSGTSGGDEQFF. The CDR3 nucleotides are TGTGCCAGCTCTGGGACTAGCGGGGGAGATGAGCAGTTCTTC.

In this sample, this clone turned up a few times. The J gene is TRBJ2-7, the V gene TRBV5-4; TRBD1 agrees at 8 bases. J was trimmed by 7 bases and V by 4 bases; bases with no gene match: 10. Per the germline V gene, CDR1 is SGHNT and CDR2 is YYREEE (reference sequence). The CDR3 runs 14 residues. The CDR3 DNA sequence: TGTGCCAGCAGCCACTCAGGGGGCGCGGGGGAGCAGTACTTC. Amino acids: CASSHSGGAGEQYF. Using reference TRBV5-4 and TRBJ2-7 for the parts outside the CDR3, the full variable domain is ETGVTQSPTHLIKTRGQQVTLRCSSQSGHNTVSWYQQALGQGPQFIFQYYREEENGRGNFPPRFSGLQFPNYSSELNVNALELDDSALYLCASSHSGGAGEQYFGPGTRLTVT.